This TCR beta chain was identified in a study of early T cells in non-severe SARS-CoV-2 infection. Study background: Sequencing of unsorted whole blood was done on bulk RNA, leaving chains unpaired.

Points from the study as a whole: Comparison of clonotypes with VDJdb favored anti-spike CD8 responses while missing private and CD4 specificities.

Unique molecular identifiers were attached to individual cDNA molecules. TCRdb reanalysed the 5' RACE reads using MiXCR and keeps one entry per CDR3 protein. This sample has tens of thousands of distinct CDR3 sequences, with under 5.5% found just once. This clonotype has ten or more counts. What it binds is unknown. This TCR was sampled from an adult who was a healthcare worker with PCR-confirmed SARS-CoV-2 infection or an uninfected control (not recorded which). Here the sequenced sample was whole blood, taken at baseline.

CDR3 in DNA: TGTGCCAGCAGCCAAGGGGTCCTTCCGGAGACCCAGTACTTC. It yields the protein CASSQGVLPETQYF. This chain links TRBV14 with TRBJ2-5; D unclear. With 1 base removed from V and 5 bases from J, the gap between germline ends came to 11 bases. The CDR3 contains 14 residues. Germline CDR1 is SGHDN and CDR2 is FVKESK.